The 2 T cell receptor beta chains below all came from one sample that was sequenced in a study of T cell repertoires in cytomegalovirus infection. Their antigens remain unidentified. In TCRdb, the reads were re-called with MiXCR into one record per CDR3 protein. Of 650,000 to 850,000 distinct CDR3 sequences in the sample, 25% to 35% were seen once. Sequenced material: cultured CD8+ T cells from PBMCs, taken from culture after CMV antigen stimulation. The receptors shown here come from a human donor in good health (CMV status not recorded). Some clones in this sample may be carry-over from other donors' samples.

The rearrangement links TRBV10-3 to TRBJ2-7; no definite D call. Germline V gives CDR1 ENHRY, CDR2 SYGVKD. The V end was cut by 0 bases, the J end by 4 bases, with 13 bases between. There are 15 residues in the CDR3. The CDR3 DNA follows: TGTGCCATCAGTGAGTCGGCGTCAGATTTTTACGAGCAGTACTTC. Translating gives CAISESASDFYEQYF.

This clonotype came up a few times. CDR3 amino acids: CASSFWLVGYGYTF. The CDR3 nucleotides are TGTGCCAGCAGTTTTTGGTTAGTCGGATATGGCTACACCTTC. The chain recombines TRBV12-3 or TRBV12-4 with TRBJ1-2, with no clear D. The V and J ends lost 3 bases and 5 bases respectively, with 13 bases between them. The CDR3 spans 14 residues.